This T cell receptor (beta chain) was recovered during a study of T cell repertoires in cytomegalovirus infection. Study-level background: It can be stated that public TCR beta signatures indicated CMV infection as well as a matching HLA type.

The CDR3 is made up of 15 amino acids. In germline, CDR1 is LNHDA, CDR2 SQIVND (reference sequence). Trimming cost V 5 bases and J 2 bases; bases outside gene matches: 6. MiXCR, run by TCRdb on the reads, gives a single entry per CDR3 protein. Altogether roughly 34,000 distinct CDR3 sequences are present, about 52% being singletons, with the ten largest covering about nine tenths. This clonotype showed up just a few times. The antigen is not known. J is TRBJ2-7 and V is TRBV19; 10 bases fit TRBD1. The starting material was CD8+ T cells from cultured PBMCs, obtained from culture after CMV antigen stimulation. This TCR derives from a human donor in good health (CMV status not recorded). Some clones in this sample may be carry-over from other donors' samples. Here the CDR3 DNA reads TGTGCCAGTAGTCCCGGACAGGGGGATGCCTACGAGCAGTACTTC. Protein sequence: CASSPGQGDAYEQYF.